This entry describes one T cell receptor beta chain. Its antigen target is currently unknown. Qualities for individual bases were not recorded, and no much larger clone is one base off. The CDR3 runs 13 residues from the cysteine to the phenylalanine. Only the CDR3 part of the read is kept: 39 bases, read in frame from the first base. Relative to germline, V is 4 bases shorter and J is 1 base shorter, with 8 bases between their ends. CDR1 and CDR2 (SGDLS, YYNGEE) derive from the germline V gene. The sample comes from a study of neoadjuvant nivolumab and ipilimumab in lung cancer (dated by TCRdb to the early 2020s). Notes on the research overall: In the NEOSTAR trial, nivolumab was administered intravenously at 3 mg/kg on days 1, 15 and 29, and the combination arm also received ipilimumab 1 mg/kg on day 1 only. The study compared TCR repertoires in pretherapy (baseline) peripheral blood with TCR repertoires in tumors resected at surgery after neoadjuvant immune checkpoint blockade. Seven patients had matched pretherapy and resected tumor pairs analyzed, with four treated with nivolumab and three with nivolumab plus ipilimumab. Of the approximately 44 patients with operable NSCLC treated in the trial, roughly 23 were randomized to nivolumab monotherapy and roughly 20 to nivolumab plus ipilimumab. The major pathologic response (MPR) rate in the intention-to-treat population in each study arm was designated as the primary trial endpoint.

The library was built by means of the immunoSEQ multiplex PCR assay. The paper's data handling went like this. Repertoires were summarized in terms of richness and clonality, and significantly expanded and contracted clones between pre- and post-therapy samples were identified. The clones in this table, taken by TCRdb from immuneACCESS, are in-frame only. Not every clone is retained; where verified, under half of the shortfall comes from an unresolved V gene, and the cause of the rest is unknown. V and J calls plus clone size are reproduced from that table; the DNA served to infer D and trimming. This sample comprises around 21,000 clones, roughly 84% of them detected only once. About 23% of the sample comes from the top ten. Broad study findings and their caveats: A positive correlation was observed between pretherapy blood TCR richness and richness in tumors resected after neoadjuvant therapy (Spearman R of about 0.8). A small number of samples was subjected to TCR sequencing. No significant correlation was found between TCR clonality and pathologic tumor regression, and only a single major-pathologic-response sample was available for the analysis of TCR clonality versus pathologic tumor regression. Tumor T-cell richness and clonality rose from pretherapy to surgery in three of three dual-therapy tumors but in only two of four nivolumab-treated tumors. Greater TCR richness and clonality were observed in resected tumors than in tumor-adjacent uninvolved lung, and increases were observed in more dual-therapy-treated tumors.

The intended sense of this specimen's time point label: pretherapy, before neoadjuvant immune checkpoint inhibitors. Samples were obtained from the phase 2 randomized NEOSTAR trial, in which neoadjuvant nivolumab or nivolumab plus ipilimumab followed by surgery was tested in operable NSCLC. The chain links TRBV9 with TRBJ2-5, with the D gene too uncertain to name. The sequences come from peripheral blood, collected before neoadjuvant nivolumab, alone or with ipilimumab. This clonotype was sampled from an adult with non-small cell lung cancer. Here the CDR3 is given as CASSPRRQETQYF. The nucleotides read TGTGCCAGCAGCCCGCGACGCCAAGAGACCCAGTACTTC.